These 15 T cell receptor beta chains came from one sample sequenced in a study of breast tumors, draining lymph nodes, adjacent tissues. A single record per CDR3 protein comes from TCRdb applying MiXCR to the multiplex PCR reads. The repertoire includes 85,000 to 130,000 distinct CDR3 sequences, approximately 28% of them detected once, and under 6.5% sits in the top ten. The lymph nodes were axillary draining lymph nodes from breast cancer patients. Sequenced sample: axillary lymph node tissue. Receptors originate from a female donor with breast cancer. Some clones in this sample may be carry-over from other donors' samples.

The rearrangement joins TRBV4-1 to TRBJ1-2; TRBD1 aligns across 9 bases. The CDR3 runs 18 residues. The V gene's germline CDR1 is MGHRA and CDR2 YSYEKL. V was pared by 1 base and J by 5 bases, with 14 bases of the junction left unmatched. In DNA, the CDR3 is TGCGCCAGCAGCCAAGGACAGGGGGAGGCCGATACGCAGTATGGCTACACCTTC. Amino acid sequence: CASSQGQGEADTQYGYTF.

The J gene is TRBJ1-1, the V gene TRBV7-2; the match to TRBD1 covers 7 bases. This CDR3 contains 14 residues. J lost 0 bases, V lost 5 bases, and 3 bases had no gene match. The germline V gene encodes CDR1 SGHTA and CDR2 FQGNSA. The CDR3 nucleotides are TGTGCCAGCAGCCCGGACAGGCTGAACACTGAAGCTTTCTTT. Translation gives CASSPDRLNTEAFF.

This clonotype has at least ten counts. The chain is built from TRBV7-2 and TRBJ2-2; D not certain. Germline CDR1 is SGHTA and CDR2 is FQGNSA. Trimming pared 0 bases from V and 1 base from J, leaving 3 bases between. The CDR3 contains 14 residues. The CDR3 nucleotides read TGTGCCAGCAGCTTAGCGGAGAACACCGGGGAGCTGTTTTTT. As protein: CASSLAENTGELFF.

This clonotype was seen at least ten times. This chain joins TRBV11-3 and TRBJ2-7, with D tentatively TRBD1 (6 bases). The CDR3 sequence is 14 residues long. V dropped 4 bases and J dropped 3 bases, with 13 bases sitting between them. Germline V gene lookup returns CDR1 SGHNT and CDR2 YENEEA. The CDR3 loop reads CASSSSGTNYEQYF. In DNA form, the CDR3 reads TGTGCCAGCAGCTCCTCGGGGACAAACTACGAGCAGTACTTC.

The chain uses TRBV9 and TRBJ1-4; D ambiguous. Trimming removed 3 bases at V and 5 bases at J, with 14 bases between. Looked up from germline, CDR1 is SGDLS and CDR2 is YYNGEE. The CDR3 has 15 residues. The CDR3 DNA reads as TGTGCCAGCAGCGCTATGATCTCCTACAATGAAAAACTGTTTTTT. Translated, it gives CASSAMISYNEKLFF.

This clonotype came up a few times. This chain uses TRBV5-1 with TRBJ1-1; 11 bases fit TRBD1. CDR3 size: 14 residues. The ends lost 4 bases at V and 7 bases at J; junction bases unmatched: 6. The V gene's germline CDR1 is SGHRS and CDR2 YFSETQ. The CDR3: CASSRDRGTVEAFF. CDR3 DNA: TGCGCCAGCAGCCGGGACAGGGGGACGGTTGAAGCTTTCTTT.

This clonotype appeared many times. The rearrangement uses TRBV30 and TRBJ1-5, with 7 bases that match TRBD1. J lost 0 bases, V lost 7 bases, and 9 bases had no gene match. Germline V gene data show CDR1 as GTSNPN and CDR2 as SVGIG (reference sequence). This CDR3 contains 15 residues. The DNA for the CDR3 is TGTGCCTTTAACCAGGGACAGTATAGCAATCAGCCCCAGCATTTT. Amino acids: CAFNQGQYSNQPQHF.

This clonotype was counted at least ten times. Here the CDR3 DNA reads TGTGCCAGCAGCCTTGGGGGGGTTTCCTACAATGAGCAGTTCTTC. This encodes CASSLGGVSYNEQFF. V gene TRBV7-2 combines with J gene TRBJ2-1; 7 nucleotides match TRBD2. V lost 5 bases, J lost 1 base, and 5 bases stayed unmatched. Germline V gene sequence: CDR1 SGHTA, CDR2 FQGNSA. CDR3 length equals 15 residues.

This clonotype was detected ten times or more. This chain connects TRBV5-8 to TRBJ1-2, with 7 bases lining up with TRBD1. CDR1 and CDR2 from the germline V gene are SGHTS and YDEGEE. Trimming took 4 bases from V and 4 from J; bases not matched to a gene: 7. There are 14 residues in the CDR3. The CDR3 loop is CASSTDRAIYGYTF. In DNA form, the CDR3 reads TGTGCCAGCAGCACCGACAGGGCTATCTATGGCTACACCTTC.

The sample holds many counts of this clonotype. V is TRBV15 and J is TRBJ2-2, with a tentative D call TRBD1 (6 bases). Germline V gene sequence: CDR1 LNHNV, CDR2 YYDKDF (reference sequence). CDR3 length: 15 amino acids. With 5 bases removed from V and 4 bases from J, the gap between germline ends came to 14 bases. As DNA, the CDR3 is TGTGCCACCAGCTCCCGTAGAGGGGGCACCGGGGAGCTGTTTTTT. Translating gives CATSSRRGGTGELFF.

This clonotype came up many times. The V call is TRBV9, the J call TRBJ2-7; 8 bases map to TRBD2. CDR3 length: 14 residues. With V trimmed by 4 bases and J by 5 bases, 8 bases remained unmatched. CDR1 SGDLS and CDR2 YYNGEE come from the germline V gene. As DNA, the CDR3 is TGTGCCAGCAGCCCTGGGACTAGTTATGACGAGCAGTACTTC. It yields the protein CASSPGTSYDEQYF.

This clonotype occurred many times. This chain connects TRBV20-1 to TRBJ2-7; 7 bases are shared with TRBD2. Germline V lookup: CDR1 DFQATT, CDR2 SNEGSKA (reference sequence). The junction had 5 bases not matched to a gene; V was cut back by 0 bases and J by 3 bases. The CDR3 is made up of 14 amino acids. CDR3 protein: CSARDMGGGYEQYF. Written as DNA, the CDR3 is TGCAGTGCTAGAGATATGGGGGGGGGCTACGAGCAGTACTTC.

This clonotype was recorded only once. This sequence joins TRBV29-1 and TRBJ2-5, with 9 bases aligning to TRBD1. The germline gives CDR1 SQVTM, CDR2 ANQGSEA. Trimming cost V 4 bases and J 5 bases; bases outside gene matches: 5. The CDR3 has 13 residues. The CDR3 loop reads CSVGGTGSETQYF. The CDR3 DNA sequence: TGCAGCGTTGGGGGGACAGGGTCGGAGACCCAGTACTTC.

This clonotype was seen ten or more times. The chain is built from TRBV20-1 and TRBJ2-1; 8 bases match TRBD2. The J segment lost 5 bases and the V segment lost 6 bases, leaving 9 bases of the junction unmatched. The germline V gene has CDR1 DFQATT and CDR2 SNEGSKA (reference sequence). The CDR3 consists of 14 residues. The CDR3 loop is CSAPSGGKNNEQFF. CDR3 coding DNA: TGCAGTGCCCCGAGCGGGGGTAAAAACAATGAGCAGTTCTTC.

As for this clonotype: With a much larger clone just one base away, this may be a read error. The chain uses TRBV5-6 and TRBJ2-1; 7 bases are shared with TRBD2. Germline CDR1 and CDR2: SGHDT and YYEEEE. The CDR3 is 15 amino acids. DNA of the CDR3: TGTGCCGGCAGCTTGGAAGGCGGGAGTCCCGATGAGCAGTTCTTC. It yields the protein CAGSLEGGSPDEQFF. The whole variable domain, remainder taken from reference TRBV5-6 and TRBJ2-1, is DAGVTQSPTHLIKTRGQQVTLRCSPKSGHDTVSWYQQALGQGPQFIFQYYEEEERQRGNFPDRFSGHQFPNYSSELNVNALLLGDSALYLCAGSLEGGSPDEQFFGPGTRLTVL.